These T cell receptor beta chains were read from a single sample in a study of shared clonotypes between healthy human individuals. This table comes from immunoSEQ multiplex PCR, and its TCRdb copy is limited to in-frame clones, with some not included. The sample lists roughly 2 million clones, approximately 94% occurring once. The sequenced sample consisted of naive CD8+ T cells sorted from blood. These receptors all stem from a man between 18 and 29 years old in good health. The CDR3 runs from the conserved cysteine through the conserved F or W. A D gene is named only where the DNA matches it firmly. Where a row states a size, it is once, few, many or the class of an expanded clone; other rows omit it.

TRBJ2-7	.	.	TRBV7-9	TGTGCCAGCAGTTACGGAGACGAGCAGTACTTC	CASSYGDEQYF
TRBJ2-3	.	TRBD2	TRBV30	TGTGCCTGGGATGCTAGCGGGAGTGGGGCAGATACGCAGTATTTT	CAWDASGSGADTQYF
TRBJ2-7	.	.	TRBV10-2	TGCGCCAGCAGTGAGTCGTACCCCGTGCAGTACTTC	CASSESYPVQYF
TRBJ2-7	.	.	TRBV13	TGTGCCAGCAGCTTAGCGTCCTACGAGCAGTACTTC	CASSLASYEQYF
TRBJ2-3	.	.	TRBV7-9	TGTGCCAGCAGCCCCGGGACTCCAGATACGCAGTATTTT	CASSPGTPDTQYF
TRBJ1-1	.	.	TRBV4-3	TGCGCCAGCAGCCATATAGGGGCCAGCACTGAAGCTTTCTTT	CASSHIGASTEAFF
TRBJ2-7	.	TRBD2	TRBV6-5	TGTGCCAGCAGTTCTCAACTAGCGGAGAAGATCTACGAGCAGTACTTC	CASSSQLAEKIYEQYF
TRBJ2-3	.	TRBD2	TRBV2	TGTGCCAGCAGTGATGAGCGGGACACAGATACGCAGTATTTT	CASSDERDTDTQYF
TRBJ2-7	.	TRBD2	TRBV27	TGTGCCAGCAGTTTGAGCGGGGGGCGCCCAGCCTACGAGCAGTACTTC	CASSLSGGRPAYEQYF
TRBJ1-1	.	.	TRBV27	TGTGCCAGCAGTTCAATCCAAGGGAACACTGAAGCTTTCTTT	CASSSIQGNTEAFF
TRBJ2-7	once	.	TRBV6-6	TGTGCCAGCAGTTACTCCACCGGGACGCCTTTCTACGAGCAGTACTTC	CASSYSTGTPFYEQYF
TRBJ2-5	.	TRBD2	TRBV6-1	TGTGCCAGCAGTGAAGCTGCGGGGGGCGAACAAGAGACCCAGTACTTC	CASSEAAGGEQETQYF
TRBJ2-7	.	.	TRBV5-1	TGCGCCAGCAGCTTGGCCGGGGCGAAGGACGAGCAGTACTTC	CASSLAGAKDEQYF
TRBJ1-3	.	.	TRBV6-1	TGTGCCAGCAGTGTGAGGAGGGGCGAGTCCGGGAACACCATATATTTT	CASSVRRGESGNTIYF
TRBJ2-1	.	.	TRBV11-3	TGTGCCAGCAGCTTAGGCCAGTCGCTAGGGAATGAGCAGTTCTTC	CASSLGQSLGNEQFF
TRBJ2-3	.	.	TRBV10-1	TGCGCCAGCAGTGACAGCTCCAGCACAGATACGCAGTATTTT	CASSDSSSTDTQYF
TRBJ1-2	.	TRBD1	TRBV9	TGTGCCAGCAGCGTAAGCACAGGGGAGGGTAATGGCTACACCTTC	CASSVSTGEGNGYTF
TRBJ2-1	.	.	TRBV13	TGTGCCAGCAGCTTGAGGCGAGGCTCCTACAATGAGCAGTTCTTC	CASSLRRGSYNEQFF
TRBJ2-7	.	.	TRBV10-3	TGTGCCATCAGTGAGTCGGGCTCCTACGAGCAGTACTTC	CAISESGSYEQYF
TRBJ2-7	.	.	TRBV4-1	TGCGCCAGCAGCCTCACCTATACCCCCGGGACATACGAGCAGTACTTC	CASSLTYTPGTYEQYF
TRBJ2-3	.	TRBD1	TRBV29-1	TGCAGCGGCCGCCAGGGGGAAGATACGCAGTATTTT	CSGRQGEDTQYF
TRBJ1-1	.	TRBD1	TRBV5-1	TGCGCCAGCAGCTCCGACCGGGACAGCTTGAACACTGAAGCTTTCTTT	CASSSDRDSLNTEAFF
TRBJ1-1	.	.	TRBV4-3	TGCGCCAGCAGCGAGGGGCTTGACTATGAAGCTTTCTTT	CASSEGLDYEAFF
TRBJ2-7	.	.	TRBV19	TGTGCCAGTAGTATTGATCTGACAGGTGGGGACTACGAGCAGTACTTC	CASSIDLTGGDYEQYF
TRBJ1-6	.	.	TRBV5-6	TGTGCCAGCAGCCATATAGGAGGGAGGGATTCACCCCTCCACTTT	CASSHIGGRDSPLHF
TRBJ2-1	.	TRBD2	TRBV27	TGTGCCAGCAGTCCCAACCCTAGCGGGGGGCCACCCAATGAGCAGTTCTTC	CASSPNPSGGPPNEQFF
TRBJ2-1	.	.	TRBV27	TGTGCCAGCGCAGGTATAGGGGACAATGAGCAGTTCTTC	CASAGIGDNEQFF
TRBJ1-6	.	.	TRBV2	TGTGCCAGTAAATCCAGCGGCACGAGCTCCTATAATTCACCCCTCCACTTT	CASKSSGTSSYNSPLHF
TRBJ2-7	.	.	TRBV5-6	TGTGCCAGCAGCTTGGGGTCAGCCTACGAGCAGTACTTC	CASSLGSAYEQYF
TRBJ1-2	.	.	TRBV6-5	TGTGCCAGCAGTTACTCTCTAGATGGCTACACCTTC	CASSYSLDGYTF
TRBJ1-5	.	TRBD1	TRBV6-5	TGTGCCAGCAGACTAACAGGGGAAGGGCAGCCCCAGCATTTT	CASRLTGEGQPQHF
TRBJ1-2	.	.	TRBV11-1	TGTGCCAGCAGCTTAAGTCCAGGGGAATTTTCTGGCTACACCTTC	CASSLSPGEFSGYTF
TRBJ2-7	.	.	TRBV5-1	TGCGCCAGCACACCGGGACAGGGATCGGTAGCGGGGCTCGACGAGCAGTACTTC	CASTPGQGSVAGLDEQYF
TRBJ2-1	.	.	TRBV19	TGTGCCAGCCGTCTGGCTAGCGTTTCCGATGAGCAGTTCTTC	CASRLASVSDEQFF
TRBJ2-1	.	.	TRBV7-3	TGTGCCAGCAGCCTGGGTGGCAGGGCCTCCTACAATGAGCAGTTCTTC	CASSLGGRASYNEQFF
TRBJ2-3	.	.	TRBV10-3	TGTGCCATCAGTGGGGGGCGGACCGAGGCCCCCAGGTTTGATACGCAGTATTTT	CAISGGRTEAPRFDTQYF
TRBJ2-5	.	.	TRBV20-1	TGCAGTGCTAGACTGGTGGGGACCCAGTACTTC	CSARLVGTQYF
TRBJ2-1	.	TRBD2	TRBV5-6	TGTGCCAGCAGCTTGGGACTAGCGGGAGGGATTGGCAATGAGCAGTTCTTC	CASSLGLAGGIGNEQFF
TRBJ1-3	.	TRBD1	TRBV7-9	TGTGCCAGCAGCTTACTACAGGGGACTATCACTGGAAACACCATATATTTT	CASSLLQGTITGNTIYF
TRBJ1-5	.	.	TRBV7-8	TGTGCCAGCAGCTTAGCAACGGAAGGCAATCAGCCCCAGCATTTT	CASSLATEGNQPQHF
TRBJ2-7	.	.	TRBV27	TGTGCCAGCAGTTCCGGGACAAGCGTCTCCTACGAGCAGTACTTC	CASSSGTSVSYEQYF
TRBJ1-2	.	TRBD1	TRBV6-5	TGTGCCAGCAGTTACGAACAGGGGATGGTACTGATCTTC	CASSYEQGMVLIF
TRBJ1-2	.	.	TRBV9	TGTGCCAGCAGCGTAGATGAAGGAGGCTACACCTTC	CASSVDEGGYTF
TRBJ2-5	.	.	TRBV7-8	TGTGCCAGCAGCTTAGCGTTCCGCTTGGGGCCCCAAGAGACCCAGTACTTC	CASSLAFRLGPQETQYF
TRBJ2-5	.	TRBD2	TRBV11-1	TGTGCCAGCAGCTTAGAGTTCGGGGGGGGTGAGACCCAGTACTTC	CASSLEFGGGETQYF
TRBJ1-4	.	.	TRBV6-5	TGTGCCAGCGCGGACAGTTCAAATGAAAAACTGTTTTTT	CASADSSNEKLFF
TRBJ2-7	.	.	TRBV9	TGTGCCAGCAGCGTAGGCGACCCGGACGAGCAGTACTTC	CASSVGDPDEQYF
TRBJ2-4	.	.	TRBV6-5	TGTGCCAGCGGACCGGGGCCGAACATTCAGTACTTC	CASGPGPNIQYF
TRBJ1-5	few	TRBD1	TRBV15	TGTGCCACCAGCACGACACAGGGGGGCAGCAATCAGCCCCAGCATTTT	CATSTTQGGSNQPQHF
TRBJ2-5	.	TRBD1	TRBV27	TGTGCCAGCAGTTTGACAGGGGGGTACCAAGAGACCCAGTACTTC	CASSLTGGYQETQYF
TRBJ1-2	.	TRBD1	TRBV5-1	TGCGCCAGCAGCTTGGACCTCGGGACAGCCTATGGCTACACCTTC	CASSLDLGTAYGYTF
TRBJ2-7	.	.	TRBV11-2	TGTGCCAGCAGCTTAGAGACGGATCTATACGAGCAGTACTTC	CASSLETDLYEQYF
TRBJ2-7	once	.	TRBV10-3	TGTGCCATCAGTGTGCACTCAAACTACGAGCAGTACTTC	CAISVHSNYEQYF
TRBJ2-5	.	.	TRBV28	TGTGCCAGCAGTCCCGTTGGGGCTGGAGAGACCCAGTACTTC	CASSPVGAGETQYF
TRBJ1-1	once	.	TRBV11-1	TGTGCCAGCAGCTTGGCCCTTACAGGAGCTTTCTTT	CASSLALTGAFF
TRBJ1-1	.	.	TRBV27	TGTGCCAGCAGTTTGGAGGGAGGAGACACTGAAGCTTTCTTT	CASSLEGGDTEAFF
TRBJ2-1	.	.	TRBV7-3	TGTGCCAGCAGCTTAACCCACAGGGAAGGTGAGCAGTTCTTC	CASSLTHREGEQFF
TRBJ1-1	few	.	TRBV7-3	TGTGCCAGCAGCTCGACTGAGAACACTGAAGCTTTCTTT	CASSSTENTEAFF
TRBJ1-1	.	.	TRBV5-4	TGTGCCAGCAGCTTAGTGGGGGACGATGAAGCTTTCTTT	CASSLVGDDEAFF
TRBJ2-2	.	TRBD1	TRBV6-4	TGTGCCAGCAGTGAGGGACAGGGGGCGATCACCGGGGAGCTGTTTTTT	CASSEGQGAITGELFF